This T cell receptor (beta chain) was recorded in a study of post-analysis software for immune sequencing data. Turning to the study itself: The disease courses covered relapsing-remitting, secondary progressive and progressive-relapsing multiple sclerosis. Whole-study findings and limits: By F measure, strong co-clustering occurred among samples prepared in the same batch. The five TRBV segments detected at higher frequency in patients than in controls included TRBV5-6, TRBV5-1 and TRBV20-1. Controls had significantly higher normalized Chao1 diversity than multiple sclerosis patients.

Germline V CDR1 and CDR2: DFQATT, SNEGSKA (reference sequence). V lost 5 bases to trimming and J lost 2 bases, with 12 bases between them. The CDR3 contains 13 residues. Prepared libraries of TCR beta cDNA carried unique molecular identifiers. Once roughly 0.9 to 10 million T cells were used, a few hundred thousand cDNA molecules resulted. TCRdb analysed the PCR reads with MiXCR anew, one entry per CDR3 protein. The sample has hundreds of thousands of distinct CDR3 sequences, around 40% seen once; the top ten hold 12%. Concerning this clonotype: Its target is not known.

This sequence joins TRBV20-1 and TRBJ1-1, with a weak D call TRBD1 (6 bases). This sequence was found in a girl aged 5-17 years with multiple sclerosis. The sample taken for sequencing was blood. CDR3 residues: CSAPDRLNTEAFF. Here the CDR3 DNA reads TGCAGTGCTCCAGACAGGCTAAACACTGAAGCTTTCTTT.